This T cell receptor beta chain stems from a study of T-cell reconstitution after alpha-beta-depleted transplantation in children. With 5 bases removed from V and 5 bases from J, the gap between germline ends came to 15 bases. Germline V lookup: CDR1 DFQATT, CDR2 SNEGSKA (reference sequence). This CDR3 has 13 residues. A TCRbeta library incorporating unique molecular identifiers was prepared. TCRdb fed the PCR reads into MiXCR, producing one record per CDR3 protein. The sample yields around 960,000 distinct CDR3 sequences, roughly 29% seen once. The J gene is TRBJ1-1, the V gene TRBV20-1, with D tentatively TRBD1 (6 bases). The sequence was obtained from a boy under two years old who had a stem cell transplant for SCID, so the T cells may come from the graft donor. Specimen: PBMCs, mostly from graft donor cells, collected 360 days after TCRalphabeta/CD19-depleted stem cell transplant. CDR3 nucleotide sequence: TGCAGTGCTCATACAGGGTCCTGGACTGAAGCTTTCTTT. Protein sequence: CSAHTGSWTEAFF.